This T cell receptor beta chain was found in a study of T cells in Graves' hyperthyroidism and ophthalmopathy. Study results and limitations: Before onset, by a median of approximately 5.9 months, the model predicted ophthalmopathy.

The CDR3 has 15 residues. V was cut by 5 bases and J by 3 bases, with 16 bases left in between. CDR1 is SGHTA and CDR2 is FQGNSA in the germline V gene. Regions amplified from RNA transcripts were the TCR beta CDR3 regions. HTBI primers were used for first-round RT-PCR of the TCR CDR3. TCRdb recomputed calls from the multiplex PCR reads with MiXCR, one row per CDR3 protein. Of a few hundred thousand distinct CDR3 sequences in the sample, around 15% were seen once. Ten or more counts support this clonotype. Its antigen is unknown. This chain connects TRBV7-2 to TRBJ1-1; TRBD1 is a possible D gene (5 bases). The source of this sequence is a woman in her thirties or forties with Graves' ophthalmopathy. The source material was blood. The CDR3 DNA reads TGTGCCAGCAGCGCTAGGCAGGGTGCGGACACTGAAGCTTTCTTT. Protein: CASSARQGADTEAFF.